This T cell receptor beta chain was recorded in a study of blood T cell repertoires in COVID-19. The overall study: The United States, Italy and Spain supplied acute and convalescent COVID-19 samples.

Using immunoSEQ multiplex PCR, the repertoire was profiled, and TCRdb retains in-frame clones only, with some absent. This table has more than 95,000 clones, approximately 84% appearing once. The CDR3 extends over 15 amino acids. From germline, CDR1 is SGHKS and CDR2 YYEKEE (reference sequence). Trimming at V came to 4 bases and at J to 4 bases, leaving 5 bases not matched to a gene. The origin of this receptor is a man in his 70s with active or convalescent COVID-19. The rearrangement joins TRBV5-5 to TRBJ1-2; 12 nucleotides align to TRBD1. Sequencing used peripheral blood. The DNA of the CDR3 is TGTGCCAGCAGCGACCGGGACAGGGGGCTCTATGGCTACACCTTC. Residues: CASSDRDRGLYGYTF. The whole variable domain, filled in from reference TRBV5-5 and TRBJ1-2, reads DAGVTQSPTHLIKTRGQQVTLRCSPISGHKSVSWYQQVLGQGPQFIFQYYEKEERGRGNFPDRFSARQFPNYSSELNVNALLLGDSALYLCASSDRDRGLYGYTFGSGTRLTVV.